The clone carrying this T cell receptor (beta chain) was found once. At one of its ends the junction is not consistent with the germline gene, which may arise from a read error. This sample was taken from a study of PD-1 blockade in classical Hodgkin lymphoma. CDR3 length: 10 residues. CDR1 and CDR2 (germline): DFQATT, SNEGSKA (reference sequence). All the patients suffered relapse after autologous stem cell transplantation, and brentuximab vedotin exposure differed. Reported best responses ranged across complete response, partial response or progressive disease. The data were produced by immunoSEQ multiplex PCR, yet TCRdb's version contains in-frame clones alone and is incomplete. The sample gives about 17,000 clones, more than 60% of which show up once; roughly 4.5% is in the top ten.

The source was peripheral blood mononuclear cells (PBMCs), collected at baseline. This TCR came from a human donor with classical Hodgkin lymphoma. The rearrangement uses TRBV20-1 and TRBJ1-1; D ambiguous. The CDR3 DNA reads TGCAGTGCTAGCAGACCGGCCGTTCTCTTT. Translated, it gives CSASRPAVLF.